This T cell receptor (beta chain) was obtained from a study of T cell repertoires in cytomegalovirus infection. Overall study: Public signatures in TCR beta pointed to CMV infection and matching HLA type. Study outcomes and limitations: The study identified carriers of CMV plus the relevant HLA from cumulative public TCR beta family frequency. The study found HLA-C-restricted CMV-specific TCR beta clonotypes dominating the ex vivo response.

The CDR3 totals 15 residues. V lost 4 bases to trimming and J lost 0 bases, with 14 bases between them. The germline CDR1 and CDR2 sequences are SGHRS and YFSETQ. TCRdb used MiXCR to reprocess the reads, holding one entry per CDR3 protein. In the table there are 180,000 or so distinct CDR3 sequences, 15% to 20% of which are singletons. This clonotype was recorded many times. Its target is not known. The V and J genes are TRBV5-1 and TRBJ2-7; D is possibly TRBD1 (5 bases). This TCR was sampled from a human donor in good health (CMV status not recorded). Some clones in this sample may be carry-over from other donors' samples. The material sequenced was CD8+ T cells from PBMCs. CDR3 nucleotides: TGCGCCAGCAGCACCGTTCCAGGGTCCTCCTACGAGCAGTACTTC. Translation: CASSTVPGSSYEQYF.